This T cell receptor beta chain stems from a study of T cells in Graves' hyperthyroidism and ophthalmopathy. Patients were excluded for uncontrolled infection, other autoimmune disease, pregnancy or lactation. CDR1 is LNHDA and CDR2 is SQIVND in the germline V gene (reference sequence). This CDR3 comprises 15 residues. Between the trimmed V and J ends, which lost 3 bases and 5 bases, there was a span of 14 bases. This clonotype was observed a few times. Using RNA transcripts as the source, TCR beta CDR3 regions were amplified. TCR CDR3 regions were first amplified by RT-PCR with HTBI primers. Using its own MiXCR run on the multiplex PCR reads, TCRdb lists one record per CDR3 protein. The repertoire holds around 720,000 distinct CDR3 sequences, with over 35% as singletons.

The receptor's source is a woman aged 40 to 49 with Graves' hyperthyroidism. Sequenced material: blood. This chain uses TRBV19 with TRBJ1-5; D might be TRBD1 (5 bases). The CDR3 nucleotides are TGTGCCAGTAGTATGTATGCACAGGCCTATCAGCCCCAGCATTTT. Translated: CASSMYAQAYQPQHF.